This T cell receptor beta chain was sequenced during a study of pediatric ulcerative colitis. General study findings and limits: Clonal expansions reduced rectal repertoire diversity in acute severe colitis. Some T cells in rectal biopsies may come from blood, especially with overt colitis.

To note about this clone: What it binds is unknown.

Method: immunoSEQ multiplex PCR; TCRdb's copy keeps in-frame clones and lacks some. The table records more than 9,000 clones, 82% of them present only once. Rectal tissue came from one to two pinch biopsies taken at colonoscopy. Sequenced material: gut tissue. The TCR was taken from a girl aged 5-17 years who was a control in a study of pediatric ulcerative colitis.

The chain's CDR3 is CASSAGYEQYF. CDR3 coding DNA: TGTGCCAGCAGCGCCGGATACGAGCAGTACTTC. The V call is TRBV9, the J call TRBJ2-7; D gene uncertain. Trimming took off 3 bases at V and 4 bases at J, with 5 bases between the two ends. This CDR3 has 11 residues. Germline values: CDR1 SGDLS, CDR2 YYNGEE.